This T cell receptor beta chain was sequenced for a study of T cell repertoires in cytomegalovirus infection. Study outcomes and limitations: CMV carriers having the relevant HLA were flagged by cumulative public TCR beta family frequency.

This CDR3 comprises 19 residues. J was trimmed by 2 bases and V by 3 bases; bases with no gene match: 18. TCRdb processed the reads anew with MiXCR; each CDR3 protein has one entry. The sample shows around 260,000 distinct CDR3 sequences, 20% to 30% of them seen only once. Notes on this clonotype: The antigen remains unidentified.

This TCR derives from a human donor in good health (CMV status not recorded). Some clones in this sample may be carry-over from other donors' samples. V is TRBV23-1 and J is TRBJ2-7; 8 bases line up with TRBD1. TRBV23-1 is marked as an open reading frame, function uncertain. The sequencing sample was made of PBMCs. CDR3 protein: CASSHLPSAQGAPTYEQYF. The CDR3 DNA follows: TGCGCCAGCAGTCACCTCCCCTCCGCTCAGGGGGCTCCGACCTACGAGCAGTACTTC.